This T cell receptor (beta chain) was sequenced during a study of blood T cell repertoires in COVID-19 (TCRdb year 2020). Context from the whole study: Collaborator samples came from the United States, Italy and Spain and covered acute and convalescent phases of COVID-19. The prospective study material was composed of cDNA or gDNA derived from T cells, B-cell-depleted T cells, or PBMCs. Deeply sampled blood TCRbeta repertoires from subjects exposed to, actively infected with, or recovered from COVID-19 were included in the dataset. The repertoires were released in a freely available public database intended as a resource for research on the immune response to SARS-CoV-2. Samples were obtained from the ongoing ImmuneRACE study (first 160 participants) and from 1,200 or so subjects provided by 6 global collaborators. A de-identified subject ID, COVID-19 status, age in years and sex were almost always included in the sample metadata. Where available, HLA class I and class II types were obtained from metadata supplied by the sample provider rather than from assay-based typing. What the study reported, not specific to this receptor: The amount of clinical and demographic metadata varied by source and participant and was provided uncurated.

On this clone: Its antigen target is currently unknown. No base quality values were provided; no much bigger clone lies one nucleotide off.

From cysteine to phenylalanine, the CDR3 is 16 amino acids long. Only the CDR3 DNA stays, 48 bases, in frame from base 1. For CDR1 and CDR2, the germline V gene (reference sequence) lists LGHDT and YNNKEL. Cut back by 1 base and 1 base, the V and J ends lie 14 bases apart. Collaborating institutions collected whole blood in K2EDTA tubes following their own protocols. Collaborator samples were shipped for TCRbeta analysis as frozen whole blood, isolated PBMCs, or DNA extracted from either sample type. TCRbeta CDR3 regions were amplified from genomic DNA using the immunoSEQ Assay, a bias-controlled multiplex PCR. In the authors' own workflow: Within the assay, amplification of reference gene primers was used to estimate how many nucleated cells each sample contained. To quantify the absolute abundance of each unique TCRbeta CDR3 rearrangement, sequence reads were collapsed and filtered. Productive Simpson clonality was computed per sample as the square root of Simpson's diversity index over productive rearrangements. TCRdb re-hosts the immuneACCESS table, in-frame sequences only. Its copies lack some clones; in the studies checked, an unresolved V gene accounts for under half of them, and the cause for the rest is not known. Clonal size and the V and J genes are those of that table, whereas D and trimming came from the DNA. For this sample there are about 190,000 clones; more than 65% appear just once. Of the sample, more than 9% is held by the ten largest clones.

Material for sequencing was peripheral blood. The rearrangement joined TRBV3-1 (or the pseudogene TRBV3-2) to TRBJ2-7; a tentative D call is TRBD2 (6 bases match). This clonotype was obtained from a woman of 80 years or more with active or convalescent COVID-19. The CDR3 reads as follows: CASSQVGGGGSYEQYF. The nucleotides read TGTGCCAGCAGCCAAGTGGGGGGTGGTGGTTCCTACGAGCAGTACTTC.